The clone carrying this TCR beta chain was observed a single time. This CDR3 is built from 13 residues. Per the germline V gene, CDR1 is LNHDA and CDR2 is SQIVND (reference sequence). Trimming took off 4 bases at V and 6 bases at J, with 13 bases between the two ends. This sample was included in a study of T cell responses to AZD1222 COVID-19 vaccine. Assay: immunoSEQ multiplex PCR; the TCRdb copy retains only in-frame clones and omits some. Of about 180,000 clones in the sample, approximately 95% were seen once. This clonotype was obtained from an adult who received the MenACWY meningococcal vaccine as a control. The genes are TRBV19 and TRBJ2-7; D perhaps matches TRBD2 (5 bases). This specimen consisted of peripheral blood, obtained 28 days after the second dose of the MenACWY control vaccine. This CDR3 reads CASSTRPGSEQYF. CDR3 coding DNA: TGTGCCAGTAGTACAAGGCCGGGATCCGAGCAGTACTTC.